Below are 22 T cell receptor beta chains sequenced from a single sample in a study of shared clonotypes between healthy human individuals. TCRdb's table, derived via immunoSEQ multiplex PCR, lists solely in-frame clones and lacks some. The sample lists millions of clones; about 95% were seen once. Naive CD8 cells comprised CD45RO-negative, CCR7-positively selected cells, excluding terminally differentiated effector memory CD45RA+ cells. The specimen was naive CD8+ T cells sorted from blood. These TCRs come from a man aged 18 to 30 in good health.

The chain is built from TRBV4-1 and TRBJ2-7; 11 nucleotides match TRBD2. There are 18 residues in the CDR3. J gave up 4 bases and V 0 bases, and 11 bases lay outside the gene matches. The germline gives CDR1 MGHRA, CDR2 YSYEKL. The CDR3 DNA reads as TGCGCCAGCAGCCAAGAGGGGGGGATGACTAGCGGGATTTACGAGCAGTACTTC. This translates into CASSQEGGMTSGIYEQYF.

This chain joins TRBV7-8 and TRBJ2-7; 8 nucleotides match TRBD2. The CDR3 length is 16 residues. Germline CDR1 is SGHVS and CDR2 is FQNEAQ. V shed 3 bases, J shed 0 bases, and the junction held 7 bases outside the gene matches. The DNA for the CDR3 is TGTGCCAGCAGCTTGCCACGGGAGGGCCACTCCTACGAGCAGTACTTC. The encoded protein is CASSLPREGHSYEQYF.

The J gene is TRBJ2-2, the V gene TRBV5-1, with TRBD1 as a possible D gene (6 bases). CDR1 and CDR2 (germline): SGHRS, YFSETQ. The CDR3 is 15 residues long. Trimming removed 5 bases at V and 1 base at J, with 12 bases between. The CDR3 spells CASRSTGENTGELFF. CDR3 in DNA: TGCGCCAGCAGATCGACAGGCGAGAACACCGGGGAGCTGTTTTTT.

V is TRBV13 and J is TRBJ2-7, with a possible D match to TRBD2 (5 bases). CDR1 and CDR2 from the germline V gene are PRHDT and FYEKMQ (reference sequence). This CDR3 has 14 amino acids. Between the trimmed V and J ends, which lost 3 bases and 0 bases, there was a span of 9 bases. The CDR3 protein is CASSFLGSSYEQYF. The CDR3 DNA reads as TGTGCCAGCAGCTTCCTAGGGAGCTCCTACGAGCAGTACTTC.

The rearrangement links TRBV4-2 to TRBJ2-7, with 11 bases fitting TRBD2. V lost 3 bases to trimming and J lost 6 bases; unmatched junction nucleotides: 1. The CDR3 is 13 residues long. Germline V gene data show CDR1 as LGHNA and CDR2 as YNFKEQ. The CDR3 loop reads CASSHGLAGEQYF. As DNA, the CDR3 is TGTGCCAGCAGCCACGGACTAGCGGGCGAGCAGTACTTC.

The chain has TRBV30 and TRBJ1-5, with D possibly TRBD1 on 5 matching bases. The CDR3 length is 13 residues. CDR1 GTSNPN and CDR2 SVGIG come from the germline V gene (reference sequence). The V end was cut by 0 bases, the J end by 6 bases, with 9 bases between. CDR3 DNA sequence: TGTGCCTGGAGTGTAACCGGGGGTCAGCCCCAGCATTTT. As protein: CAWSVTGGQPQHF.

The CDR3 nucleotides are TGTGCCAGCAGCTCACTGGGACAGGGGGCCTACGAGCAGTACTTC. Translation: CASSSLGQGAYEQYF. This sequence joins TRBV7-2 and TRBJ2-7, with 11 positions matching TRBD1. With 4 bases clipped from V and 2 bases from J, the junction kept 4 bases outside the gene matches. The CDR3 length is 15 residues. Per the germline V gene, CDR1 is SGHTA and CDR2 is FQGNSA. The full variable domain, completed using reference TRBV7-2 and TRBJ2-7, is GAGVSQSPSNKVTEKGKDVELRCDPISGHTALYWYRQSLGQGLEFLIYFQGNSAPDKSGLPSDRFSAERTGGSVSTLTIQRTQQEDSAVYLCASSSLGQGAYEQYFGPGTRLTVT.

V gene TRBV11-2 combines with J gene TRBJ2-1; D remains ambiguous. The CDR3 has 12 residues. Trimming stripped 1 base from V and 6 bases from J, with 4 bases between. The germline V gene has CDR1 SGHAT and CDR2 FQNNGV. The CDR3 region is CASSLGTNEQFF. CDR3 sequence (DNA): TGTGCCAGCAGCTTAGGAACCAATGAGCAGTTCTTC.

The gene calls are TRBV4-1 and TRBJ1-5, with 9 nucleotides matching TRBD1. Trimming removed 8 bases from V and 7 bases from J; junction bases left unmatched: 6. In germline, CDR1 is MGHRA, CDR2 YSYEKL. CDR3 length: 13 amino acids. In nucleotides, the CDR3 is TGCGCCAGCGGGGACAGGGTAGACCAGCCCCAGCATTTT. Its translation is CASGDRVDQPQHF.

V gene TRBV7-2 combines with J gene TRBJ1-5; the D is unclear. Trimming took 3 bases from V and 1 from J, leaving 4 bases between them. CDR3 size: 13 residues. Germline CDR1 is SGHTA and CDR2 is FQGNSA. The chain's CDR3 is CASSFASNQPQHF. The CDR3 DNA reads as TGTGCCAGCAGCTTCGCCAGCAATCAGCCCCAGCATTTT. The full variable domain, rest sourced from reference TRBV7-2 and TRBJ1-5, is GAGVSQSPSNKVTEKGKDVELRCDPISGHTALYWYRQSLGQGLEFLIYFQGNSAPDKSGLPSDRFSAERTGGSVSTLTIQRTQQEDSAVYLCASSFASNQPQHFGDGTRLSIL.

The CDR3 here is CASSEGTGLPVYGYTF. In DNA, the CDR3 is TGTGCCAGCAGCGAGGGGACAGGACTGCCCGTCTATGGCTACACCTTC. V gene TRBV5-6 combines with J gene TRBJ1-2, with TRBD1 identical over 8 bases. Germline V gives CDR1 SGHDT, CDR2 YYEEEE. The CDR3 totals 16 residues. J lost 4 bases, V lost 4 bases, and 12 bases had no gene match.

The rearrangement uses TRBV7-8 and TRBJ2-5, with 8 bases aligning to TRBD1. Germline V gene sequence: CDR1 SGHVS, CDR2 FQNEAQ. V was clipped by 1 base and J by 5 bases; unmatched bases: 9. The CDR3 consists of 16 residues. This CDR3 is CASSLGAGGSSETQYF. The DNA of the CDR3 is TGTGCCAGCAGCTTAGGGGCAGGGGGCTCTAGCGAGACCCAGTACTTC.

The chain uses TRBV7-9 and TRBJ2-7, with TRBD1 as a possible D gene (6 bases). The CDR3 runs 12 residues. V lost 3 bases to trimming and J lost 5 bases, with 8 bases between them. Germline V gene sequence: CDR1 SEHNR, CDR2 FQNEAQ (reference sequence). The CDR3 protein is CASSFRGHEQYF. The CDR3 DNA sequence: TGTGCCAGCAGCTTCAGGGGCCACGAGCAGTACTTC.

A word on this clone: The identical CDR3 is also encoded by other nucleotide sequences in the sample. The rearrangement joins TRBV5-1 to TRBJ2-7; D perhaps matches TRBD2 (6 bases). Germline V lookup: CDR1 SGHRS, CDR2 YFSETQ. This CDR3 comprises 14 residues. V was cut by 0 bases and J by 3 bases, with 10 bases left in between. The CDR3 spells CASSLVGGNYEQYF. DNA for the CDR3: TGCGCCAGCAGCTTGGTCGGGGGTAACTACGAGCAGTACTTC.

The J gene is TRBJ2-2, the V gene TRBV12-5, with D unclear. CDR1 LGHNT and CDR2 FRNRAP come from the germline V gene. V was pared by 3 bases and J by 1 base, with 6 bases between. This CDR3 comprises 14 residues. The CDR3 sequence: CASGLLENTGELFF. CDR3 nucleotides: TGTGCTAGTGGTTTATTAGAGAACACCGGGGAGCTGTTTTTT.

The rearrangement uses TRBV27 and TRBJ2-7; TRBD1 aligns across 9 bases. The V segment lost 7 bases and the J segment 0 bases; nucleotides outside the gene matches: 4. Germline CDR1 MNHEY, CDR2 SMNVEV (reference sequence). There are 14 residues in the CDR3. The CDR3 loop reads CASTETGGSYEQYF. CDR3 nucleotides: TGTGCCAGCACCGAGACAGGGGGCTCCTACGAGCAGTACTTC.

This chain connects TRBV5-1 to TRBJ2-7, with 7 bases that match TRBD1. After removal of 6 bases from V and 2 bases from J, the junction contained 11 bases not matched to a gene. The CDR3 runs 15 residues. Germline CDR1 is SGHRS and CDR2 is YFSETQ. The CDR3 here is CASTWTGRGTYEQYF. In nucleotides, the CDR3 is TGCGCCAGCACCTGGACAGGTCGAGGGACCTACGAGCAGTACTTC.

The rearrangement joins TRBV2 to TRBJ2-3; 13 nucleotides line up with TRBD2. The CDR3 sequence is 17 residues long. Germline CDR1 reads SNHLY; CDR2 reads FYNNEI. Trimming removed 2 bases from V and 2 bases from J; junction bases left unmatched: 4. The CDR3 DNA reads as TGTGCCAGCAGTGAAAAGGGACTAGCGGGATACACAGATACGCAGTATTTT. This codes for CASSEKGLAGYTDTQYF.

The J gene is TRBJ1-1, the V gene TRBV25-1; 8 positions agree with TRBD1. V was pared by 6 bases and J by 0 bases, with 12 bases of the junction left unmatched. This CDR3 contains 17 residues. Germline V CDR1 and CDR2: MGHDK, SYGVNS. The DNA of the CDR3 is TGTGCCAGCAGCGCGGGACAGGTTGGAATGGTGAACACTGAAGCTTTCTTT. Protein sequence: CASSAGQVGMVNTEAFF. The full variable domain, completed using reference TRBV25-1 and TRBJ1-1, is EADIYQTPRYLVIGTGKKITLECSQTMGHDKMYWYQQDPGMELHLIHYSYGVNSTEKGDLSSESTVSRIRTEHFPLTLESARPSHTSQYLCASSAGQVGMVNTEAFFGQGTRLTVV.

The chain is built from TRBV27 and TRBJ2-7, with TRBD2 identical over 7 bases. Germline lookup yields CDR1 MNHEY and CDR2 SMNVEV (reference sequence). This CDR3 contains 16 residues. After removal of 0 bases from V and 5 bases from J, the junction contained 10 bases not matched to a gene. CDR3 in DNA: TGTGCCAGCAGTTTATCGATGTCCCTAGCGGACCACGAGCAGTACTTC. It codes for CASSLSMSLADHEQYF.

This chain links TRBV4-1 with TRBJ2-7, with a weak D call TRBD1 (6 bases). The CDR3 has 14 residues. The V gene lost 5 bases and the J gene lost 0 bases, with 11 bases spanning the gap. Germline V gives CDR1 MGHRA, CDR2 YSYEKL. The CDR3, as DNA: TGCGCCAGCAGCGACCGGGACATCTCCTACGAGCAGTACTTC. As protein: CASSDRDISYEQYF.

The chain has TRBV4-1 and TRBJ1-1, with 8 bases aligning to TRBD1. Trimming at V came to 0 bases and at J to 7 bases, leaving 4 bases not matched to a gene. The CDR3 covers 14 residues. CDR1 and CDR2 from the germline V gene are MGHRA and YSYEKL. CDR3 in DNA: TGCGCCAGCAGCCAAGATCTGGGACAGGTTGAAGCTTTCTTT. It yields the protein CASSQDLGQVEAFF.